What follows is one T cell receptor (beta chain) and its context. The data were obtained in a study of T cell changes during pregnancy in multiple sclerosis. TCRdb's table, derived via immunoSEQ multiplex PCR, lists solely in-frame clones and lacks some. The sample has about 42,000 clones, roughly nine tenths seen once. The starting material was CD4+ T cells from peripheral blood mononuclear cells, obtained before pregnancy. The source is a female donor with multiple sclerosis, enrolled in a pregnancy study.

The CDR3 region has the DNA TGTGCCAGCAGTCACCCCCGGACTAGCGGGGGGAGTGAGCAGTTCTTC. As protein: CASSHPRTSGGSEQFF. This rearrangement joins TRBV27 to TRBJ2-1; 14 bases map to TRBD2. This CDR3 has 16 amino acids. Germline V gives CDR1 MNHEY, CDR2 SMNVEV (reference sequence). The V gene end was trimmed by 5 bases and the J gene end by 9 bases; junction bases not matched to a gene: 9.